These 18 T cell receptor beta chains came from one sample sequenced in a study of glioma-infiltrating T cells. The iRepertoire nested amplicon-rescue multiplex PCR amplified TCR alpha and beta CDR3s from RNA. TCRdb re-derived calls from the multiplex PCR reads in MiXCR, one entry per CDR3 protein. The sample consists of over 100,000 distinct CDR3 sequences, 20% to 25% of them appearing once. The sequenced sample was glioma tissue, nonneoplastic brain tissue, or PBMCs (not recorded which). The receptors shown here come from a human donor with low-grade glioma or glioblastoma, undergoing nonglioma brain surgery, or in good health (not recorded which).

This clonotype was found many times. The chain recombines TRBV29-1 with TRBJ1-1; 9 nucleotides align to TRBD1. The CDR3 is 12 residues long. The trim removed 5 bases at V and 3 bases at J, leaving 1 base unmatched. Germline loops: CDR1 SQVTM, CDR2 ANQGSEA. The CDR3 sequence is CSVWDRDTEAFF. Here the CDR3 DNA reads TGCAGCGTTTGGGACAGGGACACTGAAGCTTTCTTT.

This clonotype was picked up a small number of times. The V and J genes are TRBV5-1 and TRBJ1-4; 7 positions agree with TRBD1. The germline gives CDR1 SGHRS, CDR2 YFSETQ. Trimming took 4 bases from V and 6 from J; bases not matched to a gene: 3. The CDR3 runs to 13 residues. DNA of the CDR3: TGCGCCAGCAGCGGAGGGGGCGATGAAAAACTGTTTTTT. Its translation: CASSGGGDEKLFF.

The table lists this clonotype with a few counts. V is TRBV18 and J is TRBJ1-3; 7 bases agree with TRBD1. The CDR3 is 18 residues long. The germline CDR1 and CDR2 sequences are KGHSH and LQKENI. Trimming removed 6 bases from V and 1 base from J; junction bases left unmatched: 15. The DNA for the CDR3 is TGTGCCAGCTCGCCTTATTCCCAGGGGGTCGAATCTGGAAACACCATATATTTT. Protein sequence: CASSPYSQGVESGNTIYF. The full variable domain, rest sourced from reference TRBV18 and TRBJ1-3, is NAGVMQNPRHLVRRRGQEARLRCSPMKGHSHVYWYRQLPEEGLKFMVYLQKENIIDESGMPKERFSAEFPKEGPSILRIQQVVRGDSAAYFCASSPYSQGVESGNTIYFGEGSWLTVV.

Points on this clonotype: Being one base from a much bigger clone, this may be a read error. The chain is built from TRBV19 and TRBJ2-1; D call uncertain. V lost 2 bases and J 0 bases, leaving 8 bases between the germline ends. Germline values: CDR1 LNHDA, CDR2 SQIVND (reference sequence). This CDR3 comprises 15 residues. CDR3 nucleotide sequence: TGTGCCAGTAGTATATGGTCAGCCTCCTACAATGAGCAGTTCTTC. It is translated as CASSIWSASYNEQFF.

This clonotype was seen ten or more times. This rearrangement joins TRBV6-2 or TRBV6-3 to TRBJ1-1, with D perhaps matching TRBD1 (6 bases). Germline CDR1 MNHEY, CDR2 SVGEGT. The CDR3 is 12 amino acids. Trimming pared 9 bases from V and 4 bases from J, leaving 12 bases between. The CDR3 coding sequence is TGTGCCAGTCGGGACACAACCACTGAAGCTTTCTTT. Translation: CASRDTTTEAFF.

This clonotype occurred a few times. V gene TRBV29-1 combines with J gene TRBJ2-5; 10 nucleotides match TRBD1. The J segment lost 4 bases and the V segment lost 2 bases, leaving 7 bases of the junction unmatched. The CDR3 is made up of 15 amino acids. Per germline, CDR1 SQVTM and CDR2 ANQGSEA. The CDR3 DNA follows: TGCAGCGTTGAAAAGGGGACAGGGGAGCGAGAGACCCAGTACTTC. Translated, it gives CSVEKGTGERETQYF. Complete variable domain (other parts from reference TRBV29-1 and TRBJ2-5): SAVISQKPSRDICQRGTSLTIQCQVDSQVTMMFWYRQQPGQSLTLIATANQGSEATYESGFVIDKFPISRPNLTFSTLTVSNMSPEDSSIYLCSVEKGTGERETQYFGPGTRLLVL.

As concerns this clonotype: Given a much more abundant clone one base away, this may be a read error. The rearrangement joins TRBV4-1 to TRBJ2-3; D is unresolved. Germline V gene lookup returns CDR1 MGHRA and CDR2 YSYEKL. This CDR3 is built from 15 residues. Trimming shortened V by 1 base and J by 4 bases, and 12 bases separated the two germline ends. CDR3 amino acids: CASSQVELSADTQYF. The CDR3 DNA is TGCGCCAGCAGCCAAGTAGAATTATCCGCAGATACGCAGTATTTT.

This clonotype has ten or more counts. The chain combines TRBV6-2 or TRBV6-3 with TRBJ1-5; unclear D gene. The germline V gene has CDR1 MNHEY and CDR2 SVGEGT. The CDR3 runs 15 residues. V lost 2 bases and J 6 bases, leaving 14 bases between the germline ends. The CDR3 bases are TGTGCCAGCAGTTACCGGGGTGACGGATCTCAGCCCCAGCATTTT. This encodes CASSYRGDGSQPQHF.

The gene calls are TRBV6-2 or TRBV6-3 and TRBJ2-1, with TRBD1 as a possible D gene (5 bases). The J call may be wrong; the DNA end is better matched by TRBJ2-7. CDR3 length equals 13 residues. CDR1 is MNHEY and CDR2 is SVGEGT in the germline V gene. CDR3 DNA: TGTGCCAGCAGCCGAGACAGCTACAATGAGCAGTACTTC. Translation gives CASSRDSYNEQYF.

The sample holds many counts of this clonotype. The V gene is TRBV20-1, the J gene TRBJ2-5; TRBD2 aligns across 8 bases. The germline V gene has CDR1 DFQATT and CDR2 SNEGSKA (reference sequence). The CDR3 loop spans 16 amino acids. Losses at the gene ends were 1 base for V and 7 bases for J; bases not matched to a gene: 14. CDR3 coding DNA: TGCAGTGCTAGAGGGACGTGGGCGGGGGGAAGTGGGACCCAGTACTTC. Translated, it gives CSARGTWAGGSGTQYF.

This clonotype was observed at least ten times. The rearrangement links TRBV20-1 to TRBJ2-1, with TRBD2 matching 10 bases. The V and J ends lost 6 bases and 0 bases, in that order; junction bases with no gene match: 8. Germline assignment: CDR1 DFQATT and CDR2 SNEGSKA (reference sequence). The CDR3 has 16 residues. The CDR3 here is CSAWTSGGSSYNEQFF. CDR3 sequence (DNA): TGCAGTGCGTGGACTAGCGGAGGGAGCTCCTACAATGAGCAGTTCTTC.

This clonotype was seen repeatedly, ten times or more. The chain uses TRBV27 and TRBJ2-1, with 9 bases identical to TRBD2. V gave up 2 bases and J gave up 5 bases; unmatched junction bases: 16. Germline values: CDR1 MNHEY, CDR2 SMNVEV (reference sequence). The CDR3 consists of 19 residues. CDR3 protein: CASSLRTGGSGRVNNEQFF. The CDR3 DNA follows: TGTGCCAGCAGTTTAAGAACGGGAGGTAGCGGGAGAGTTAACAATGAGCAGTTCTTC.

This clonotype was observed many times. The rearrangement joins TRBV7-6 to TRBJ1-5; D gene uncertain. The CDR3 runs to 13 residues. Trimming cost V 5 bases and J 6 bases, with 11 bases left between them. Germline V CDR1 and CDR2: SGHVS, FNYEAQ. CDR3 in DNA: TGTGCCAGCAGCCCAGGTACGGGTCAGCCCCAGCATTTT. Translating it yields CASSPGTGQPQHF.

Ten or more counts support this clonotype. The CDR3 loop reads CSARDSSGRGNEQFF. CDR3 in DNA: TGCAGTGCTAGAGATTCTAGCGGGAGGGGTAATGAGCAGTTCTTC. The rearrangement joins TRBV20-1 to TRBJ2-1, with 12 nucleotides matching TRBD2. The CDR3 is 15 residues long. V lost 0 bases and J lost 7; bases outside the gene matches: 4. Germline loops: CDR1 DFQATT, CDR2 SNEGSKA (reference sequence).

The V call is TRBV29-1, the J call TRBJ1-1; the D is unclear. V was clipped by 4 bases and J by 0 bases, with 9 bases between them. The V gene's germline CDR1 is SQVTM and CDR2 ANQGSEA. CDR3 length equals 13 residues. The CDR3: CSVVRTMNTEAFF. CDR3 nucleotides: TGCAGCGTTGTTCGGACTATGAACACTGAAGCTTTCTTT.

At least ten counts were recorded for this clonotype. The genes are TRBV29-1 and TRBJ2-7; perhaps TRBD1 as D (6 bases). The CDR3 contains 13 residues. Trimming removed 2 bases from V and 1 base from J, with 9 bases in between. Germline V gene sequence: CDR1 SQVTM, CDR2 ANQGSEA. This chain's CDR3 is CSVEKGGSYEQYF. DNA of the CDR3: TGCAGCGTTGAAAAAGGGGGTTCCTACGAGCAGTACTTC.

At least ten counts were recorded for this clonotype. This chain links TRBV14 with TRBJ2-7; 7 bases fit TRBD1. CDR3 size: 16 residues. Germline-derived CDR1 and CDR2 are SGHDN and FVKESK. V dropped 1 base and J dropped 2; count of bases not matched to a gene: 8. CDR3 residues: CASSQVGTAKAYEQYF. CDR3 nucleotide sequence: TGTGCCAGCAGCCAAGTGGGGACAGCGAAAGCCTACGAGCAGTACTTC.

Notes on this clonotype: This sequence may be a read error, since a much larger clone differs from it by one base. The missing conserved phenylalanine or tryptophan at the end of this CDR3 makes a read error likely. The chain combines TRBV29-1 with TRBJ2-7, with TRBD1 identical over 8 bases. The trim removed 5 bases at V and 0 bases at J, leaving 3 bases unmatched. Germline CDR1 SQVTM, CDR2 ANQGSEA. This CDR3 is built from 13 residues. The CDR3 nucleotides read TGCAGCGTTACAGGGGGAACCTCCTACGAGCAGTACCTC. Protein: CSVTGGTSYEQYL.